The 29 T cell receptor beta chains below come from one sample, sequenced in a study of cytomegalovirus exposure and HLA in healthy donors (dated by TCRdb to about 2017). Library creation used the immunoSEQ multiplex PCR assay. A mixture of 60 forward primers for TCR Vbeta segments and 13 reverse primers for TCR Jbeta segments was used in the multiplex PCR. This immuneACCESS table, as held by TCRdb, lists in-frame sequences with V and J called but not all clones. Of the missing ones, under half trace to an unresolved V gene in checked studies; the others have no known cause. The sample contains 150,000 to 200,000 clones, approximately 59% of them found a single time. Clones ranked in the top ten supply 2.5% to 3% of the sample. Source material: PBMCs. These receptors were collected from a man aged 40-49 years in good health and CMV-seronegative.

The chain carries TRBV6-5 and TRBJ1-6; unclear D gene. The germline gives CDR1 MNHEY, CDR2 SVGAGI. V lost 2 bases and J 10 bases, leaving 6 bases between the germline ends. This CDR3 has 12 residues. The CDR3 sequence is CASSYTNSPLHF. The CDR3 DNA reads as TGTGCCAGCAGTTACACTAACTCACCCCTCCACTTT.

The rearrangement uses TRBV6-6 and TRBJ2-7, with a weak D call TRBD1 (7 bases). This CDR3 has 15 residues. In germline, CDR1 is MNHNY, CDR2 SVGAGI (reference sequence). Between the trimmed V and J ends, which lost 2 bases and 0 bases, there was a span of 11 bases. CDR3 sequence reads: CASSYPQGGSYEQYF. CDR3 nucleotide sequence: TGTGCCAGCAGTTACCCCCAGGGGGGCTCCTACGAGCAGTACTTC.

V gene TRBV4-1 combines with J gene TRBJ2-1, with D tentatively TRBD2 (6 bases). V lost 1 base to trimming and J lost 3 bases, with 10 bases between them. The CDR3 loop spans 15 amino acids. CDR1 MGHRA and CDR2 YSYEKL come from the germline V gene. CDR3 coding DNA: TGCGCCAGCAGCCAAGTACTAGCAGGCTACAATGAGCAGTTCTTC. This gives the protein CASSQVLAGYNEQFF.

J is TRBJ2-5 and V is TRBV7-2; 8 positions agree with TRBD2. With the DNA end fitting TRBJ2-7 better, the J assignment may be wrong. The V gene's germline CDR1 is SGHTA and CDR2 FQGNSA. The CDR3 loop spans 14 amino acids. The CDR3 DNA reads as TGTGCCAGCCGTCGGGGGGGGGCCTCCTACGAGCAGTACTTC. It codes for CASRRGGASYEQYF.

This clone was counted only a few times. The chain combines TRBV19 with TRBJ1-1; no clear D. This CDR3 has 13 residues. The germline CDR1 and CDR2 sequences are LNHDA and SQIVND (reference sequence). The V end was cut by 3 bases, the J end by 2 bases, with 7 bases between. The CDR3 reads CASSMEGNTEAFF. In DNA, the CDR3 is TGTGCCAGTAGTATGGAGGGTAACACTGAAGCTTTCTTT.

The DNA for the CDR3 is TGTGCCAGCTCACCAGGTACCGTTACGTTCAGGGAGGTCGATCAGCCCCAGCATTTT. Residues: CASSPGTVTFREVDQPQHF. The rearrangement uses TRBV18 and TRBJ1-5; D might be TRBD1 (5 bases). Germline loops: CDR1 KGHSH, CDR2 LQKENI. The CDR3 has 19 amino acids. The V gene lost 2 bases and the J gene lost 5 bases, with 25 bases spanning the gap. Using reference TRBV18 and TRBJ1-5 for the parts outside the CDR3, the full variable domain is NAGVMQNPRHLVRRRGQEARLRCSPMKGHSHVYWYRQLPEEGLKFMVYLQKENIIDESGMPKERFSAEFPKEGPSILRIQQVVRGDSAAYFCASSPGTVTFREVDQPQHFGDGTRLSIL.

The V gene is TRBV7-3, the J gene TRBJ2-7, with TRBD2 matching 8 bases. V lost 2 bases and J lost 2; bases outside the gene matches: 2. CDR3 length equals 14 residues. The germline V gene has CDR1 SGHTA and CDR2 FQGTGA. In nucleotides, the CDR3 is TGTGCCAGCAGCTTAGCGGGAGGTCCCTACGAGCAGTACTTC. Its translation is CASSLAGGPYEQYF.

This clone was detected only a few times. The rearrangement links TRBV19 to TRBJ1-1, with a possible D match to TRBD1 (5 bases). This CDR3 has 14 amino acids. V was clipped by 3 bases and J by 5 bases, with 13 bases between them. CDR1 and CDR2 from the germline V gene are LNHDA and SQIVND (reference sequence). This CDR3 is CASSIGKGRTEAFF. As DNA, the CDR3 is TGTGCCAGTAGTATTGGGAAGGGGCGTACTGAAGCTTTCTTT.

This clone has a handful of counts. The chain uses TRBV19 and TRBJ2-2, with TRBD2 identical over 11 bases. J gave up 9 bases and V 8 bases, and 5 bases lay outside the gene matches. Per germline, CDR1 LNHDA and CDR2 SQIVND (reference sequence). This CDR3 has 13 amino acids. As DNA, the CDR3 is TGTGCCAGTTCTAGCGGGGGGACAAGGGAGCTGTTTTTT. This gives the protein CASSSGGTRELFF. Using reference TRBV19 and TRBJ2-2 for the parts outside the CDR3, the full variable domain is DGGITQSPKYLFRKEGQNVTLSCEQNLNHDAMYWYRQDPGQGLRLIYYSQIVNDFQKGDIAEGYSVSREKKESFPLTVTSAQKNPTAFYLCASSSGGTRELFFGEGSRLTVL.

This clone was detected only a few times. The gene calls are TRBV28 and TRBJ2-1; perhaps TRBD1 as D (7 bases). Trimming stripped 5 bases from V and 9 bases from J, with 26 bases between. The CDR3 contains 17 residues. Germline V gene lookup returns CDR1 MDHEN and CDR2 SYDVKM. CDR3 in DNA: TGTGCCAGCAGTCTAACGGGGGTGACAGGGCCAGGAGCTGAGCAGTTCTTC. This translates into CASSLTGVTGPGAEQFF.

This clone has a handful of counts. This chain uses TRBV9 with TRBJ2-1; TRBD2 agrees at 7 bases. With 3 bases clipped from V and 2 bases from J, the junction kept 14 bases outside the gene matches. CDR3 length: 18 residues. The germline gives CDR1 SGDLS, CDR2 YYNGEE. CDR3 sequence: CASSALAQRDLTYNEQFF. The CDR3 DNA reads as TGTGCCAGCAGCGCCCTCGCCCAGCGGGACCTTACCTACAATGAGCAGTTCTTC. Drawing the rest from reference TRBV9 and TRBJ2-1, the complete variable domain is DSGVTQTPKHLITATGQRVTLRCSPRSGDLSVYWYQQSLDQGLQFLIQYYNGEERAKGNILERFSAQQFPDLHSELNLSSLELGDSALYFCASSALAQRDLTYNEQFFGPGTRLTVL.

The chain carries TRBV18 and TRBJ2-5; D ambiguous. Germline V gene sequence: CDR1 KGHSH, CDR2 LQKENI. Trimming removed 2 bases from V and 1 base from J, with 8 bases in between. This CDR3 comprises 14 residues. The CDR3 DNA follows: TGTGCCAGCTCACCAATCTGGAGCCAAGAGACCCAGTACTTC. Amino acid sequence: CASSPIWSQETQYF.

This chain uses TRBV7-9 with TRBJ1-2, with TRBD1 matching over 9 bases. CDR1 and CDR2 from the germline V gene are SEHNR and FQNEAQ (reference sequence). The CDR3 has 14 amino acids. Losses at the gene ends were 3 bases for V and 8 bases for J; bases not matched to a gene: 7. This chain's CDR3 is CASSLGGTGKGYTF. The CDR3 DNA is TGTGCCAGCAGCTTGGGGGGGACAGGGAAAGGCTACACCTTC.

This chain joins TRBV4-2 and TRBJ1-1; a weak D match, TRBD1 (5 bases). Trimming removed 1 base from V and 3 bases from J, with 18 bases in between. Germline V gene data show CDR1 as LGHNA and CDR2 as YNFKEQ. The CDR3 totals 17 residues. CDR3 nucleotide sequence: TGTGCCAGCAGCCAAGCATGGGGACTACGCCGAGACACTGAAGCTTTCTTT. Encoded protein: CASSQAWGLRRDTEAFF.

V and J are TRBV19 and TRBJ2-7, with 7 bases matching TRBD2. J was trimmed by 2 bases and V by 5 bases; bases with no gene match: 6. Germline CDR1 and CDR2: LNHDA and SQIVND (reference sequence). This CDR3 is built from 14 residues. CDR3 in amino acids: CASSLQSGTYEQYF. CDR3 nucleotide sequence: TGTGCCAGTAGTTTGCAGAGCGGGACCTACGAGCAGTACTTC.

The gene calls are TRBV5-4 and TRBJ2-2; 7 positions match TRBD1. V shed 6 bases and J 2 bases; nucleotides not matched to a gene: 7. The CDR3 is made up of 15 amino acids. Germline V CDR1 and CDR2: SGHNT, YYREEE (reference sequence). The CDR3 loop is CASTPGQKNTGELFF. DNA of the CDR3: TGTGCCAGCACCCCGGGACAGAAAAACACCGGGGAGCTGTTTTTT.

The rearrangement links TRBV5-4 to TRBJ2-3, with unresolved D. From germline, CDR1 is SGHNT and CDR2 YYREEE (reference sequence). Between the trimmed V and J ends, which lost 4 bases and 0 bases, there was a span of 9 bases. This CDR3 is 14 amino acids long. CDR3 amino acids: CASSPPGSTDTQYF. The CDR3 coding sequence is TGTGCCAGCAGCCCACCAGGTAGCACAGATACGCAGTATTTT.

CDR3 in amino acids: CASSLSSTRDTQYF. CDR3 sequence (DNA): TGTGCCAGCAGCTTAAGCTCGACTAGAGATACGCAGTATTTT. The genes are TRBV11-1 and TRBJ2-3; D may be TRBD2 (6 bases). V shed 2 bases and J shed 5 bases, with 11 bases lying between them. Germline V gene sequence: CDR1 SGHAT, CDR2 FQDESV (reference sequence). This CDR3 contains 14 residues. The whole variable domain, filled in from reference TRBV11-1 and TRBJ2-3, reads EAEVAQSPRYKITEKSQAVAFWCDPISGHATLYWYRQILGQGPELLVQFQDESVVDDSQLPKDRFSAERLKGVDSTLKIQPAELGDSAMYLCASSLSSTRDTQYFGPGTRLTVL.

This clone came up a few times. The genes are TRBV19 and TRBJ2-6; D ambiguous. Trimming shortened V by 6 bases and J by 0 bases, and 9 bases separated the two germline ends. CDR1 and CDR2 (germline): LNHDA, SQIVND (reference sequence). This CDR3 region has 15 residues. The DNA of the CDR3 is TGTGCCAGTAGCCAACAGAACTCTGGGGCCAACGTCCTGACTTTC. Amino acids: CASSQQNSGANVLTF.

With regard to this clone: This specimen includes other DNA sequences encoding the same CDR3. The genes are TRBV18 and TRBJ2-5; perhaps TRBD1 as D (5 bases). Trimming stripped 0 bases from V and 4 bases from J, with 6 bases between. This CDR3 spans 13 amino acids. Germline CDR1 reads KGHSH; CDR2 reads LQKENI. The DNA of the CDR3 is TGTGCCAGCTCACCACCGCAGGGAGAGACCCAGTACTTC. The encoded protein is CASSPPQGETQYF.

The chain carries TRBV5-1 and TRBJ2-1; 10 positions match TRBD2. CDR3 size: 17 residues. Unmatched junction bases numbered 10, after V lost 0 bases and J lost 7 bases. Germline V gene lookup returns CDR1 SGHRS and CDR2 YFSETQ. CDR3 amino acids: CASSLAVSGGAQNEQFF. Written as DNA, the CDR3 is TGCGCCAGCAGCTTGGCCGTAAGCGGGGGGGCCCAGAATGAGCAGTTCTTC.

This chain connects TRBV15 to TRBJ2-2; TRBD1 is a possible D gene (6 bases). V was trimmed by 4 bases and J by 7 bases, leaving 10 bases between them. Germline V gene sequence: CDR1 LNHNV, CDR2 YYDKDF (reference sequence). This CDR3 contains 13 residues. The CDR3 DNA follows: TGTGCCACCAGCATTGTCAGGGGCGGGGAGCTGTTTTTT. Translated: CATSIVRGGELFF.

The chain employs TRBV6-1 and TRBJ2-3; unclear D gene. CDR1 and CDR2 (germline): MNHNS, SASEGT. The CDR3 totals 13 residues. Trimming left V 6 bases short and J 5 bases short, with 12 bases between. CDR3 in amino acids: CASSESGVDTQYF. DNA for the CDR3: TGTGCCAGCAGCGAGTCCGGAGTAGATACGCAGTATTTT.

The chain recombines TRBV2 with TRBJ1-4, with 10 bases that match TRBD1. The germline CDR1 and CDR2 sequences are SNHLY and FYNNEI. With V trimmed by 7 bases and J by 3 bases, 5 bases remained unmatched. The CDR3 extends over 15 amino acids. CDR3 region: CASTDRGLSNEKLFF. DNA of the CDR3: TGTGCCAGCACAGACAGGGGGCTGTCTAATGAAAAACTGTTTTTT.

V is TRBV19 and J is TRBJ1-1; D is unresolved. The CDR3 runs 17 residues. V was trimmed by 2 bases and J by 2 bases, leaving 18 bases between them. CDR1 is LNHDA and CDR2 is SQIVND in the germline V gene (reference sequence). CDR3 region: CASSITGIYNLNTEAFF. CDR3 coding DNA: TGTGCCAGTAGTATAACCGGGATATACAATCTTAACACTGAAGCTTTCTTT.

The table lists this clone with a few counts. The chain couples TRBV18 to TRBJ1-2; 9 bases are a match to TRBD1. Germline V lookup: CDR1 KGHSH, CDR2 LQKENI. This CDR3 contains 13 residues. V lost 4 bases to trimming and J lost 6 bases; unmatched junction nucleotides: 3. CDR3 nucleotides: TGTGCCAGCTCACAGACAGGGGGGAATGGCTACACCTTC. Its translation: CASSQTGGNGYTF.

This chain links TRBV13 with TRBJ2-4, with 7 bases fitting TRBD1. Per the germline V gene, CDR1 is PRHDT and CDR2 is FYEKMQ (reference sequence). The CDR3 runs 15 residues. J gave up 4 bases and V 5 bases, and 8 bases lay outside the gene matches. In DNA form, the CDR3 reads TGTGCCAGCAGCCTCAGACAGGGCCTAAAAAACATTCAGTACTTC. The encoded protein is CASSLRQGLKNIQYF.

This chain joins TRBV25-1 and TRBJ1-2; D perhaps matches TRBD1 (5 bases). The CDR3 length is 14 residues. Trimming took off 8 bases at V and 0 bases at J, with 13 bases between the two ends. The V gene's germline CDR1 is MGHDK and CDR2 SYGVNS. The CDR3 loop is CASRLAGSNYGYTF. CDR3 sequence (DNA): TGTGCCAGCCGGTTGGCAGGGTCTAACTATGGCTACACCTTC.

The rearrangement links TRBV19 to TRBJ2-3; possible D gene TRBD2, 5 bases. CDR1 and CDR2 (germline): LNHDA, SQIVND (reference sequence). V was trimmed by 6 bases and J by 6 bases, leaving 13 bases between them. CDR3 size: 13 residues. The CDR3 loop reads CASRLVDVDTQYF. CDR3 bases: TGTGCCAGTAGACTAGTCGACGTCGATACGCAGTATTTT.